This TCR beta chain comes out of a study of shared clonotypes between healthy human individuals. Concerning this clone itself: Its antigen is currently unknown.

V lost 1 base and J lost 2, with 18 bases in between. This CDR3 is 18 amino acids long. Germline lookup yields CDR1 MNHNS and CDR2 SASEGT. Study results and caveats: Naive CD4 clonotypes were shared across a handful of donors at 4.5% to 6.5%.

Method: immunoSEQ multiplex PCR; TCRdb's copy keeps in-frame clones and lacks some. The sample lists some 2.1 million clones, roughly 95% occurring once. Sequencing input: naive CD4+ T cells sorted from blood. Subset here: CD45RA+ positively selected. The chain is built from TRBV6-1 and TRBJ2-1; TRBD2 is a possible D gene (5 bases). This sequence originates from a young man in good health. The CDR3 nucleotides are TGTGCCAGCAGTGAAGTGATTTCGGCGGGCACAACCTACAATGAGCAGTTCTTC. Amino acids: CASSEVISAGTTYNEQFF.